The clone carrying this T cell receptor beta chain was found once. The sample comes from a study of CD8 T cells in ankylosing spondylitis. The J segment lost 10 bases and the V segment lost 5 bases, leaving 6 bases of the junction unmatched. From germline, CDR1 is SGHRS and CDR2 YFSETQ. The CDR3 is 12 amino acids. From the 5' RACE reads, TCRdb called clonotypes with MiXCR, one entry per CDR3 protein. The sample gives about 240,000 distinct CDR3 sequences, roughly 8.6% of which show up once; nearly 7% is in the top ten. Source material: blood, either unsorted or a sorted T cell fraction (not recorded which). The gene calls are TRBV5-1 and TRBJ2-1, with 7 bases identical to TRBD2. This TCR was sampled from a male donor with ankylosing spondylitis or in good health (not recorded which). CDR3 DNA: TGCGCCAGCAGTACCACCGGGGGGGAGCAGTTCTTC. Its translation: CASSTTGGEQFF.